This T cell receptor beta chain was obtained from a study of blood T cell repertoires in COVID-19. On the study more broadly: Sites in the United States, Italy and Spain provided acute and convalescent COVID-19 samples. PBMCs, B-cell-depleted T cells, or T cells provided the cDNA or gDNA that made up the material.

V shed 3 bases, J shed 5 bases, and the junction held 2 bases outside the gene matches. The length of the CDR3 is 14 residues. CDR1 SGHTA and CDR2 FQGNSA come from the germline V gene. This clone was observed a single time. Original processing methods: How many nucleated cells were present was estimated from reference gene primer amplification. Assay used: immunoSEQ multiplex PCR; TCRdb lists only in-frame clones, some missing. V and J calls and clone size are as listed in that table; D and trimming were resolved from the DNA. The table has 110,000 to 150,000 clones, roughly four fifths seen once. The chain employs TRBV7-2 and TRBJ1-1; the match to TRBD1 covers 11 bases. The sequenced sample was peripheral blood. This clonotype originated in a human donor in a cohort sampled during active COVID-19. The CDR3: CASSLDRGQTEAFF. CDR3 sequence (DNA): TGTGCCAGCAGCTTGGACAGGGGGCAAACTGAAGCTTTCTTT.